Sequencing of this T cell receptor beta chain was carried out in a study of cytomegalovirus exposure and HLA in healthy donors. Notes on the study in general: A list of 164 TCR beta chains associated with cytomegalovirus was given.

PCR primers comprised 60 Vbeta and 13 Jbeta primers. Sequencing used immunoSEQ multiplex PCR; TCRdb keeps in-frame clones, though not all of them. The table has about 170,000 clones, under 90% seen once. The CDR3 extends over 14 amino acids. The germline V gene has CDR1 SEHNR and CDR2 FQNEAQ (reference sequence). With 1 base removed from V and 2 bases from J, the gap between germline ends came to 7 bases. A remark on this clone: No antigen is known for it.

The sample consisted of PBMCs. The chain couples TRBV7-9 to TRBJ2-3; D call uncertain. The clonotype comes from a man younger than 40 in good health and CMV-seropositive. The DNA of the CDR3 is TGTGCCAGCAGCTTAGGGGCCTTCACAGATACGCAGTATTTT. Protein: CASSLGAFTDTQYF. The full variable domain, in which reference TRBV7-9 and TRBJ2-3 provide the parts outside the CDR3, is DTGVSQNPRHKITKRGQNVTFRCDPISEHNRLYWYRQTLGQGPEFLTYFQNEAQLEKSRLLSDRFSAERPKGSFSTLEIQRTEQGDSAMYLCASSLGAFTDTQYFGPGTRLTVL.